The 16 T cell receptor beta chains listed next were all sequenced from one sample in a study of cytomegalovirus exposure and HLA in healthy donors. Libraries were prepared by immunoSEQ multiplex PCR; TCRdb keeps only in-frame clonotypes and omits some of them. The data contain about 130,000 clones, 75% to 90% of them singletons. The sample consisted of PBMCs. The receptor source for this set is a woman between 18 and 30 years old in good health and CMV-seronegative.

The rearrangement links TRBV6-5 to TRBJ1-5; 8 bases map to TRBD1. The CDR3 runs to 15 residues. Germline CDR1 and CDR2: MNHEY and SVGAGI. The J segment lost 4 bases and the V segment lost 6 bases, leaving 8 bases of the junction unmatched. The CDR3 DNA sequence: TGTGCCAGCAGCCCCGGGACAGGTTTTAATCAGCCCCAGCATTTT. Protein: CASSPGTGFNQPQHF.

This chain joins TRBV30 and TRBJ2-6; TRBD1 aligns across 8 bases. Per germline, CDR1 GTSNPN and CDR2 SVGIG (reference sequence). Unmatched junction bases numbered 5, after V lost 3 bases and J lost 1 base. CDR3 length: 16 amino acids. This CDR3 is CAWRGQAVSGANVLTF. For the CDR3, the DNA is TGTGCCTGGAGGGGACAGGCAGTATCTGGGGCCAACGTCCTGACTTTC.

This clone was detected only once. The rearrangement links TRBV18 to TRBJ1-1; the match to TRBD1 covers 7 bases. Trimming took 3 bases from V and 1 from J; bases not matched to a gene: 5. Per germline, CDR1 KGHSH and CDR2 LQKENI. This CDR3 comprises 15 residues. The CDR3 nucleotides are TGTGCCAGCTCACCGGGGGCAGGGGGGAACACTGAAGCTTTCTTT. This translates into CASSPGAGGNTEAFF.

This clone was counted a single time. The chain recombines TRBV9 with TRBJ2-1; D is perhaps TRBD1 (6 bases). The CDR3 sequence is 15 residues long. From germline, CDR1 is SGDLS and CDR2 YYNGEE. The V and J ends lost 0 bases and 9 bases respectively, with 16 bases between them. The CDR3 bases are TGTGCCAGCAGCGTAGCCGCCTACAGGGCAGGTGAGCAGTTCTTC. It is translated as CASSVAAYRAGEQFF.

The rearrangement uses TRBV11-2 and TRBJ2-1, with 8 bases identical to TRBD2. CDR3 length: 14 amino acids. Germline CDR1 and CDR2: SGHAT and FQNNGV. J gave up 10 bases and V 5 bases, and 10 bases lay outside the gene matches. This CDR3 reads CASSLAGGGIEQFF. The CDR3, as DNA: TGTGCCAGCAGCCTAGCGGGCGGGGGGATCGAGCAGTTCTTC.

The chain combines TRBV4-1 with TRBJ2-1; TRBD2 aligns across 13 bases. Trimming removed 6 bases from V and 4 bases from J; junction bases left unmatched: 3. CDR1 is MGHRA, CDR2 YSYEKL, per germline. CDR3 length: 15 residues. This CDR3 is CASRTTSGGYNEQFF. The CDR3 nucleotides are TGCGCCAGCAGGACGACTAGCGGGGGGTACAATGAGCAGTTCTTC.

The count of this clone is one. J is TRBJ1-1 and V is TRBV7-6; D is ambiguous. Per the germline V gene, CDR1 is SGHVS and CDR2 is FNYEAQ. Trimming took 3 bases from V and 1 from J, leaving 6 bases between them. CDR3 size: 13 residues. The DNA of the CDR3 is TGTGCCAGCAGCTTGAGGGAGAACACTGAAGCTTTCTTT. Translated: CASSLRENTEAFF.

In nucleotides, the CDR3 is TGTGCCAGCAGATCGACTTCAGGGCCCGAGCAGTACTTC. Translation: CASRSTSGPEQYF. V is TRBV28 and J is TRBJ2-7; D perhaps matches TRBD1 (5 bases). Germline CDR1 MDHEN, CDR2 SYDVKM. V was pared by 6 bases and J by 6 bases, with 15 bases between. The CDR3 extends over 13 amino acids.

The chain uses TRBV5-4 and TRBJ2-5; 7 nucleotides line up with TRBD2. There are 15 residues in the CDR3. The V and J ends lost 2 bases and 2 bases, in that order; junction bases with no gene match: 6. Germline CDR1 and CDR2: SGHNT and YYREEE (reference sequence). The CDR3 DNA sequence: TGTGCCAGCAGCTTCGCACGCGGGAGACAAGAGACCCAGTACTTC. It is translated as CASSFARGRQETQYF. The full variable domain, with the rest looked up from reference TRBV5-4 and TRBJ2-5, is ETGVTQSPTHLIKTRGQQVTLRCSSQSGHNTVSWYQQALGQGPQFIFQYYREEENGRGNFPPRFSGLQFPNYSSELNVNALELDDSALYLCASSFARGRQETQYFGPGTRLLVL.

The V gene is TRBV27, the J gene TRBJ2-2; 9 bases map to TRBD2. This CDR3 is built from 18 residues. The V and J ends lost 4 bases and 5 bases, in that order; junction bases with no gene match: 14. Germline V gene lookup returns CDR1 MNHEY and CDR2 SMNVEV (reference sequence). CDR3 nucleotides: TGTGCCAGCAGTTCCATTAGCGGGAGTCGGGATTTAACCGGGGAGCTGTTTTTT. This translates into CASSSISGSRDLTGELFF.

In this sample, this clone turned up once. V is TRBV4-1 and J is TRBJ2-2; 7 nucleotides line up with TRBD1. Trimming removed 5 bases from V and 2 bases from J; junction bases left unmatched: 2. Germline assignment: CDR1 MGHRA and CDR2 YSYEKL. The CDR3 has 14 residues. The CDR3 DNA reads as TGCGCCAGCAGCGGGACAGCAAACACCGGGGAGCTGTTTTTT. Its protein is CASSGTANTGELFF.

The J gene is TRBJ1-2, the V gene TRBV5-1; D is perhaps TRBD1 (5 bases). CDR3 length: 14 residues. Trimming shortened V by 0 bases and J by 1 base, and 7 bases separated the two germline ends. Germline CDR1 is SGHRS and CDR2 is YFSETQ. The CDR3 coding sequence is TGCGCCAGCAGCTTGGACAGGAATAACTATGGCTACACCTTC. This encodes CASSLDRNNYGYTF.

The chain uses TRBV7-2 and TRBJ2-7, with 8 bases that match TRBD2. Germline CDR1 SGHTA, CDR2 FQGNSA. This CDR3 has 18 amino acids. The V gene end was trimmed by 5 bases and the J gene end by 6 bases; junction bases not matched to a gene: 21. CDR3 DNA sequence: TGTGCCAGCAGCCACGGGGGTACAAGCGGGAGTTACTACGTCGAGCAGTACTTC. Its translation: CASSHGGTSGSYYVEQYF.

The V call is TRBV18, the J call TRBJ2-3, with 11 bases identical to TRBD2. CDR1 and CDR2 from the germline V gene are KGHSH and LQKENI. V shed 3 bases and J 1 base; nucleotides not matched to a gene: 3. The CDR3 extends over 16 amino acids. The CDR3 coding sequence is TGTGCCAGCTCACCGACTAGCGGGGCACGCACAGATACGCAGTATTTT. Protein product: CASSPTSGARTDTQYF. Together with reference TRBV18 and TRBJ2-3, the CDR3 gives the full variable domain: NAGVMQNPRHLVRRRGQEARLRCSPMKGHSHVYWYRQLPEEGLKFMVYLQKENIIDESGMPKERFSAEFPKEGPSILRIQQVVRGDSAAYFCASSPTSGARTDTQYFGPGTRLTVL.

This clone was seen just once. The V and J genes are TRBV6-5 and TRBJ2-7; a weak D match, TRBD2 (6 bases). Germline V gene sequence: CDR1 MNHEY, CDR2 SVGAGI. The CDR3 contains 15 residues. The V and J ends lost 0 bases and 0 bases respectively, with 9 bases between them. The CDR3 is CASSYSLRGSYEQYF. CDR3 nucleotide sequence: TGTGCCAGCAGTTACTCCCTGCGGGGCTCCTACGAGCAGTACTTC.

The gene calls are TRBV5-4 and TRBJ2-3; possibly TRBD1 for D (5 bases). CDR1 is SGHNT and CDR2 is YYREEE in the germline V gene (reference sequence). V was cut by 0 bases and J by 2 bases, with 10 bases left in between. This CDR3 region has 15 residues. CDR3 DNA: TGTGCCAGCAGCTTGGGGGGCCCGCTCACAGATACGCAGTATTTT. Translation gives CASSLGGPLTDTQYF.